This note documents a single T cell receptor (beta chain) sequence. Its antigen target is currently unknown. Per-base quality was not reported, and no clone a single base away is much larger than it. High-throughput TCR beta sequencing profiled peripheral blood CD8+ and CD4+ T cells from healthy donors, Susac syndrome patients and multiple sclerosis patients. The healthy donors served as controls matched for age and sex. Bulk CD8+ and CD4+ T cells were purified by magnetic negative isolation, while CD8+ TEMRA cells were enriched using FACS. Blood was collected in EDTA tubes and processed within 24 hours, with PBMCs isolated through density gradient centrifugation. PBMCs intended for TCR sequencing were frozen in liquid nitrogen and were later thawed in a 37 degrees C water bath. The sorted or isolated CD4+, CD8+ and CD8+ TEMRA cells had a purity of 90% or higher. The sample belongs to a study of CD8 T cells in Susac syndrome (dated by TCRdb to between 2018 and 2021). Concerning the study at large: Whether CD8+ T cell activation and differentiation in Susac syndrome was antigen driven was tested using repertoire sequencing. Overall results and qualifications from the work: The study acknowledged that relatively few individuals were included in the TCR sequencing and HLA analysis.

V is shortened by 0 bases, J by 10 bases, and the region joining them spans 16 bases. There are 16 amino acids in the CDR3, from cysteine to phenylalanine inclusive. The CDR3 DNA has 48 bases and is translated from base 1. CDR1 and CDR2 are read off the germline V gene as SGHVS and FQNEAQ. RNA was extracted using the RNeasy kit, and roughly 0.5 to 1 microgram was reverse transcribed with random hexamers. The immunoSEQ multiplex PCR assay, which covers 54 Vbeta and 13 Jbeta segments, was used to amplify TCR beta CDR3 regions. PCR amplification bias was corrected by using a synthetic template baseline for primer optimization and computational correction. Under the source paper's analysis protocol: Reads were annotated to V, D and J genes according to IMGT and were analyzed with immunoSEQ Analyzer, with only productive sequences retained. To calculate clonality, Shannon entropy was normalized by log2 of the number of productive unique sequences and then subtracted from one. Public and private clones were assessed among the 100 most prevalent clones of each patient and control. Susac-specific clones were defined as absent from healthy and MS cohorts, approximately 1,000 published viral clones and other ImmuneACCESS disease sequences. The public reads were reanalyzed by TCRdb: fastp trimming at Q25, MiXCR alignment, in-frame beta chains only. Rows matching on CDR3 protein sequence are summarized as one entry with the most common DNA and genes. TCRdb's processing, not the authors', yielded these V and J calls. The sample includes some 100,000 distinct CDR3 sequences, with around 90% observed a single time. The leading ten clones occupy 0.13% to 0.15% of the sample.

Sequencing input: CD4+ T cells from PBMCs. The sequence was collected from a human donor in good health. The rearranged chain carries TRBV7-8 and TRBJ1-6; TRBD1 is a possible D gene, resting on 6 matching bases. The DNA is as follows: TGTGCCAGCAGCTTAGCTCCCACAGGGTTGGACTCACCCCTCCACTTT. This is translated as CASSLAPTGLDSPLHF.